These T cell receptor beta chains were read from a single sample in a study of cytomegalovirus exposure and HLA in healthy donors. Only in-frame clones appear in the TCRdb table, and some are missing; sequencing was by immunoSEQ multiplex PCR. This sample has some 170,000 clones; roughly 70% occur once, and the top ten carry 2.5% to 3%. Sample: PBMCs. All receptors come from a woman in her fifties or sixties in good health and CMV-seropositive. Each CDR3 is given with its conserved first and last residue. The D gene is left open where the match is weak. For some rows the clone size is stated as once, few or many, or as a class when expanded; others skip it.

>TRBV6-5|few|-|TRBJ2-5|15
TGTGCCAGCAGTTCCGGGATGAAGGTGCAAGAGACCCAGTACTTC
CASSSGMKVQETQYF
>TRBV5-1|-|TRBD1|TRBJ1-2|14
TGCGCCAGCAGCTTCCAGGGGGCGGACTATGGCTACACCTTC
CASSFQGADYGYTF
>TRBV5-6|few|-|TRBJ1-2|14
TGTGCCAGCAGCTTGGAGGGGTCCCCCTATGGCTACACCTTC
CASSLEGSPYGYTF
>TRBV5-6|-|-|TRBJ2-2|14
TGTGCCAGCAGCTTGGGGCTTAACACCGGGGAGCTGTTTTTT
CASSLGLNTGELFF
>TRBV10-2|few|TRBD2|TRBJ2-1|13
TGCGCCAGCAGTGAGGGGAGGGCGAATGAGCAGTTCTTC
CASSEGRANEQFF
>TRBV7-3|-|-|TRBJ2-1|14
TGTGCCAGCAGCTTAAGGGCCACAAGCAATGAGCAGTTCTTC
CASSLRATSNEQFF
>TRBV9|once|TRBD1|TRBJ2-7|15
TGTGCCAGCAGCTCCCGGGACAGGGGTGTTGGCGAGCAGTACTTC
CASSSRDRGVGEQYF
>TRBV30|-|-|TRBJ1-1|13
TGTGCCTGGAGTGTAAACAGGAACACTGAAGCTTTCTTT
CAWSVNRNTEAFF
>TRBV5-1|-|TRBD1|TRBJ1-2|17
TGCGCCAGCAGCTCTGGGACAGGGGGCCTCCTCAACTATGGCTACACCTTC
CASSSGTGGLLNYGYTF
>TRBV7-8|-|TRBD2|TRBJ2-7|15
TGTGCCAGCAGCTTATCCCTAGCGGGGGGACACGAGCAGTACTTC
CASSLSLAGGHEQYF
>TRBV7-9|-|-|TRBJ1-6|15
TGTGCCAGCAGCTTAGTGACATCCTATAATTCACCCCTCCACTTT
CASSLVTSYNSPLHF
>TRBV30|few|-|TRBJ1-1|12
TGTGCCTGGAGTGTCATGAGCACTGAAGCTTTCTTT
CAWSVMSTEAFF
>TRBV25-1|-|-|TRBJ2-7|11
TGTGCCAGCGGTTGGACAGACGAGCAGTACTTC
CASGWTDEQYF